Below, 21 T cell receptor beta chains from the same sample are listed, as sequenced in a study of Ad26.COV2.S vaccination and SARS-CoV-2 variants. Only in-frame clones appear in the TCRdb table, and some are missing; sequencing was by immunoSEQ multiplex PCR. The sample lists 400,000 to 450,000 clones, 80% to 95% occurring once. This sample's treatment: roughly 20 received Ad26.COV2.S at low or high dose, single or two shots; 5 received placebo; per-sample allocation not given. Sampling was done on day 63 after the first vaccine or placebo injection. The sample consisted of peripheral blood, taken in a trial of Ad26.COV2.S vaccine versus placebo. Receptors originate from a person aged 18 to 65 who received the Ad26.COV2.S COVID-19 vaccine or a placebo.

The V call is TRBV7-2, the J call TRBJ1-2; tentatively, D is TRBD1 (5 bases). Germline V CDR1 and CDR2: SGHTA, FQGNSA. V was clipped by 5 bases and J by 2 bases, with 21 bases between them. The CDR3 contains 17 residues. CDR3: CASSPGGAVRLNYGYTF. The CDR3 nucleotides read TGTGCCAGCAGCCCAGGTGGGGCAGTTCGATTAAACTATGGCTACACCTTC.

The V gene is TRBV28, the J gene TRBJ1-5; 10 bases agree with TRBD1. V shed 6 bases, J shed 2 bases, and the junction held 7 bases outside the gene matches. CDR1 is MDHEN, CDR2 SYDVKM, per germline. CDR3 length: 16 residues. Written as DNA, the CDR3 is TGTGCCAGCAGCCTGACAGGGGGCGGCGGCAATCAGCCCCAGCATTTT. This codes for CASSLTGGGGNQPQHF.

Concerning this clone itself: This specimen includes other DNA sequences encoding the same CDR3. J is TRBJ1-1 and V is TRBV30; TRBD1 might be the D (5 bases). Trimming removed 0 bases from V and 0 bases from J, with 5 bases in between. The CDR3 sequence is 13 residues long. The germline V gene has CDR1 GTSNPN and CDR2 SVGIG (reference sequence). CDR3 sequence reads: CAWSVGLNTEAFF. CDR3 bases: TGTGCCTGGAGTGTGGGGCTGAACACTGAAGCTTTCTTT. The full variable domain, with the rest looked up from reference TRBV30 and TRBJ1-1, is SQTIHQWPATLVQPVGSPLSLECTVEGTSNPNLYWYRQAAGRGLQLLFYSVGIGQISSEVPQNLSASRPQDRQFILSSKKLLLSDSGFYLCAWSVGLNTEAFFGQGTRLTVV.

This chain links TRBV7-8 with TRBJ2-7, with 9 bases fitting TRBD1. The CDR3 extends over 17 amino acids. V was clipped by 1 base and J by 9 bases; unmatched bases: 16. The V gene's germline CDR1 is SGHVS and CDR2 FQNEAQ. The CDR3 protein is CASSLVSRDREGLGQYF. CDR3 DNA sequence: TGTGCCAGCAGCTTAGTCAGCCGGGACAGGGAGGGTTTAGGGCAGTACTTC. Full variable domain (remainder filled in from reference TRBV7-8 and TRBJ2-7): GAGVSQSPRYKVAKRGQDVALRCDPISGHVSLFWYQQALGQGPEFLTYFQNEAQLDKSGLPSDRFFAERPEGSVSTLKIQRTQQEDSAVYLCASSLVSRDREGLGQYFGPGTRLTVT.

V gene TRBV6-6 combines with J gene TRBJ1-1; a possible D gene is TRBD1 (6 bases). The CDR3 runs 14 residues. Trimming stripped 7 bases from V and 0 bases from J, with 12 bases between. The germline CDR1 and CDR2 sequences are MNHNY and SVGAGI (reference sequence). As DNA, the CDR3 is TGTGCCAGCACCCCCGGGACAATGAACACTGAAGCTTTCTTT. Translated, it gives CASTPGTMNTEAFF.

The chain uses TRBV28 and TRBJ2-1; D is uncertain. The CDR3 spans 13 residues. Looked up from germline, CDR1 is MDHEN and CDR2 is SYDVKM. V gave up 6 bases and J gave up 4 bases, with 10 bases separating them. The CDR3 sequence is CASSLGIYNEQFF. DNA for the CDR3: TGTGCCAGCAGCCTTGGGATTTACAATGAGCAGTTCTTC.

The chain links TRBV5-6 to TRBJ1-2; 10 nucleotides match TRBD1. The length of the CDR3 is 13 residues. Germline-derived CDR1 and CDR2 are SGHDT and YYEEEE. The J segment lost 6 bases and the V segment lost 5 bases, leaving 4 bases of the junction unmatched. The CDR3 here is CASSWDRGDGYTF. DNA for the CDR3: TGTGCCAGCAGTTGGGACAGGGGAGATGGCTACACCTTC.

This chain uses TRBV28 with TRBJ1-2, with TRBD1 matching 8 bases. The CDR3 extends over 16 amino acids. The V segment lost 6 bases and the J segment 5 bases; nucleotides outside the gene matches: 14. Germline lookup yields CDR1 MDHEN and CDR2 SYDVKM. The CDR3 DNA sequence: TGTGCCAGCAGCCCTCGACAGGGGTTGCCGCCATATGGCTACACCTTC. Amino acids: CASSPRQGLPPYGYTF.

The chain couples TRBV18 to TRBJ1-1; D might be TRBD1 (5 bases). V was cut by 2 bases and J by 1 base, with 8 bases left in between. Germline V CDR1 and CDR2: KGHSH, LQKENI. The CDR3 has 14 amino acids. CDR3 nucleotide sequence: TGTGCCAGCTCACCAAGGACAACGAACACTGAAGCTTTCTTT. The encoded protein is CASSPRTTNTEAFF.

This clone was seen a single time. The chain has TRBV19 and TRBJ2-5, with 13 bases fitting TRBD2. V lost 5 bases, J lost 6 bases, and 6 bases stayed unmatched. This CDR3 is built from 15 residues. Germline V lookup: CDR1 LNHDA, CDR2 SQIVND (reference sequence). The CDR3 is CASSVTSGGLQTQYF. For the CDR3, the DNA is TGTGCCAGTAGTGTGACTAGCGGGGGGCTCCAGACCCAGTACTTC.

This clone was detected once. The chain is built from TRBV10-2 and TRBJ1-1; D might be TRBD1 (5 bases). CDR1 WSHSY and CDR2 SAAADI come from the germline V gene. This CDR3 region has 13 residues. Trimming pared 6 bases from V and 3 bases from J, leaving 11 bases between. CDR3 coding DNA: TGCGCCAGCAGGGGTCCGGGGGACACTGAAGCTTTCTTT. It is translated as CASRGPGDTEAFF.

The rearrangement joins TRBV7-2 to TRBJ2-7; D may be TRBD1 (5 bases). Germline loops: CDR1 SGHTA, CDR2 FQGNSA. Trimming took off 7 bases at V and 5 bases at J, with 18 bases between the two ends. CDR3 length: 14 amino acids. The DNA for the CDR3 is TGTGCCAGCACCATTGGTAGGGGCCGCAACGAGCAGTACTTC. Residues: CASTIGRGRNEQYF.

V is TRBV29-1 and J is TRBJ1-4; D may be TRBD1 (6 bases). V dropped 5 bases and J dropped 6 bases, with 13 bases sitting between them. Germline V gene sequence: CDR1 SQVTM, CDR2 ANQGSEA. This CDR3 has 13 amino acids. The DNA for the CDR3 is TGCAGCGTTCAACAGGGCGCCGATGAAAAACTGTTTTTT. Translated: CSVQQGADEKLFF.

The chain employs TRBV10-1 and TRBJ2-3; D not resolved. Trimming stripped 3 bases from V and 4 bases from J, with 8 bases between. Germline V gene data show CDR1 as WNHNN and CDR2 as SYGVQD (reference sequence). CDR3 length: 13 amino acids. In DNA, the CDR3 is TGCGCCAGCAGTGACGAGTATTCAGATACGCAGTATTTT. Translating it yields CASSDEYSDTQYF.

CDR3 in amino acids: CASSQDNQGGRVDEQFF. The CDR3, as DNA: TGCGCCAGCAGCCAAGATAATCAAGGAGGGCGCGTAGATGAGCAGTTCTTC. The chain joins TRBV4-3 to TRBJ2-1; maybe TRBD2 (6 bases). V lost 0 bases and J lost 8, with 20 bases in between. The CDR3 extends over 17 amino acids. From germline, CDR1 is LGHNA and CDR2 YSLEER.

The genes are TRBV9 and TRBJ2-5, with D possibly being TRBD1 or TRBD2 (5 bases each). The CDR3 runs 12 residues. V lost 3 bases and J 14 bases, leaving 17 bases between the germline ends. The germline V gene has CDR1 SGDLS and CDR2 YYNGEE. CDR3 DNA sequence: TGTGCCAGCAGCGCTCCCGGGACCTATTTATACTTC. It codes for CASSAPGTYLYF. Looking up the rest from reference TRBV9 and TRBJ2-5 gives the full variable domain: DSGVTQTPKHLITATGQRVTLRCSPRSGDLSVYWYQQSLDQGLQFLIQYYNGEERAKGNILERFSAQQFPDLHSELNLSSLELGDSALYFCASSAPGTYLYFGPGTRLLVL.

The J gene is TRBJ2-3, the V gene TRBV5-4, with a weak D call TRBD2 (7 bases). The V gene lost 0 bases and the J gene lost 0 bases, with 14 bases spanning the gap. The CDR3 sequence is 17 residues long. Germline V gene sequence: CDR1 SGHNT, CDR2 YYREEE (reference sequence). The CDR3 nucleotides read TGTGCCAGCAGCTTGGAAGACGGGGGGCCTAGCACAGATACGCAGTATTTT. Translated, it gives CASSLEDGGPSTDTQYF.

The DNA of the CDR3 is TGTGCCAGCAGCCGTAGGGGGTCCTACAATGAGCAGTTCTTC. It translates to CASSRRGSYNEQFF. V usage is TRBV5-8 and J usage is TRBJ2-1; a possible D gene is TRBD1 (6 bases). Germline assignment: CDR1 SGHTS and CDR2 YDEGEE. V was pared by 4 bases and J by 1 base, with 9 bases between. The CDR3 spans 14 residues.

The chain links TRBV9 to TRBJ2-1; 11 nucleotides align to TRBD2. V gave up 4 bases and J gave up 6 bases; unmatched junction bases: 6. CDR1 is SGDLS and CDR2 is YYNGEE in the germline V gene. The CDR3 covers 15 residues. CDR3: CASSPYSGGANEQFF. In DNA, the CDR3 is TGTGCCAGCAGCCCGTATAGCGGGGGGGCCAATGAGCAGTTCTTC.

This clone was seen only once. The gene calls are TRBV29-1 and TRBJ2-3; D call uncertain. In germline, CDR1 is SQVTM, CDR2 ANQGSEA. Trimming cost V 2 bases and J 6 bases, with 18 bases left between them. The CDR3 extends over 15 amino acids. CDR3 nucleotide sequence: TGCAGCGTTGAACCCGCCCGACTGGTGCTCGATACGCAGTATTTT. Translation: CSVEPARLVLDTQYF.

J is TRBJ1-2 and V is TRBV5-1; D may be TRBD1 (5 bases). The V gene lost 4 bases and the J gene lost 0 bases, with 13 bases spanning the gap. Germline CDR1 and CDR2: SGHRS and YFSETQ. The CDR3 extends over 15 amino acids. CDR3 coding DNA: TGCGCCAGCAGCCTGGGCCGAGGGGCTAACTATGGCTACACCTTC. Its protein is CASSLGRGANYGYTF.